This is a list of T cell receptor beta chains from one sample in a study of blood T cell repertoires in COVID-19. Produced via immunoSEQ multiplex PCR; TCRdb's table is partial and in-frame only. Of tens of thousands of clones listed, 60% to 85% are singletons. Specimen: peripheral blood. The origin of the receptors is a man between 65 and 85 years old with acute or convalescent COVID-19. Each CDR3 is given with its conserved first and last residue. Each record gives: D gene, clone size, J gene, V gene, CDR3 protein, CDR3 DNA. D genes are given only for firm matches. The listing skips clone size in some rows; elsewhere it reads once, few, many or a size class.

>TRBD1|.|TRBJ1-2|TRBV5-1
CASSYNRTGYGYTF
TGCGCCAGCAGCTACAATCGGACAGGCTATGGCTACACCTTC
>.|.|TRBJ2-5|TRBV24-1
CATSDLRQKVETQYF
TGTGCCACCAGTGATTTAAGACAAAAGGTGGAGACCCAGTACTTC
>.|many|TRBJ2-7|TRBV4-2
CASSQVPVYEQYF
TGTGCCAGCAGCCAAGTTCCGGTATACGAGCAGTACTTC
>TRBD1|.|TRBJ2-3|TRBV4-1
CASSPLGTGTDTQYF
TGCGCCAGCAGCCCCTTAGGGACAGGCACAGATACGCAGTATTTT
>.|.|TRBJ1-2|TRBV19
CASAAGAGYGYTF
TGTGCCAGTGCCGCGGGGGCTGGCTATGGCTACACCTTC
>TRBD2|few|TRBJ2-1|TRBV4-2
CASSQEWQSGAYNEQFF
TGTGCCAGCAGCCAAGAGTGGCAAAGCGGGGCCTACAATGAGCAGTTCTTC
>.|few|TRBJ1-6|TRBV7-3
CASSLRGNENSPLHF
TGTGCCAGCAGCCTCAGGGGAAATGAAAATTCACCCCTCCACTTT
>.|.|TRBJ1-3|TRBV7-9
CASSYPNLDSGNTIYF
TGTGCCAGCAGCTATCCAAACTTAGACTCTGGAAACACCATATATTTT
>.|once|TRBJ1-4|TRBV5-6
CASSSYRDRGEKLFF
TGTGCCAGCAGCTCCTACAGGGATCGCGGTGAAAAACTGTTTTTT
>.|.|TRBJ1-5|TRBV3-1/TRBV3-2
CASSQQGWSNQPQHF
TGTGCCAGCAGCCAACAGGGCTGGAGCAATCAGCCCCAGCATTTT
>.|.|TRBJ1-1|TRBV6-5
CASSYEPSRRTEAFF
TGTGCCAGCAGTTACGAGCCGTCGCGTCGCACTGAAGCTTTCTTT
>.|.|TRBJ1-4|TRBV5-1
CASSPTGSTNEKLFF
TGCGCCAGCAGTCCTACAGGGTCAACTAATGAAAAACTGTTTTTT
>.|.|TRBJ2-1|TRBV24-1
CATSEAPNRDTLGYEQFF
TGTGCCACCAGTGAGGCCCCGAACCGGGACACGCTAGGATATGAGCAGTTCTTC
>.|.|TRBJ1-4|TRBV4-1
CASSRNHGANPEKLFF
TGCGCCAGCAGCCGGAACCATGGGGCGAACCCTGAAAAACTGTTTTTT
>.|.|TRBJ2-3|TRBV5-5
CASSLPGPDTQYF
TGTGCCAGCAGCTTGCCCGGTCCCGATACGCAGTATTTT
>TRBD1|.|TRBJ1-1|TRBV7-8
CASSLSAQGASNTEAFF
TGTGCCAGCAGCTTATCGGCACAGGGGGCTTCGAACACTGAAGCTTTCTTT
>TRBD1|.|TRBJ1-2|TRBV11-2
CASSLAVAGGNGYTF
TGTGCCAGCAGCTTAGCAGTTGCAGGGGGAAATGGCTACACCTTC
>.|.|TRBJ2-2|TRBV19
CASRKGGYTGELFF
TGTGCCAGTAGGAAGGGCGGGTACACCGGGGAGCTGTTTTTT
>.|.|TRBJ1-2|TRBV28
CASSGGYTF
TGTGCCAGCTCAGGGGGCTACACCTTC
>TRBD1|.|TRBJ1-4|TRBV29-1
CSVDSGTATNEKLFF
TGCAGCGTTGACTCCGGGACAGCAACTAATGAAAAACTGTTTTTT
>.|.|TRBJ2-7|TRBV6-5
CASSTDRFYEQYF
TGTGCCAGCAGTACGGACAGATTCTACGAGCAGTACTTC
>TRBD1|few|TRBJ1-6|TRBV13
CASMDRGGSYNSPLHF
TGTGCCAGCATGGACAGGGGCGGATCCTATAATTCACCCCTCCACTTT
>.|.|TRBJ2-5|TRBV5-1
CASSLEGARETQYF
TGCGCCAGCAGCTTGGAAGGGGCAAGAGAGACCCAGTACTTC
>.|.|TRBJ1-1|TRBV4-1
CASSHLQANTEAFF
TGCGCCAGCAGCCACCTACAGGCAAACACTGAAGCTTTCTTT
>.|.|TRBJ1-5|TRBV7-9
CASSLEGENQPQHF
TGTGCCAGCAGCTTAGAAGGAGAGAATCAGCCCCAGCATTTT
>.|once|TRBJ2-5|TRBV24-1
CATSVGQSETQYF
TGTGCCACCAGTGTAGGACAGAGCGAGACCCAGTACTTC
>.|.|TRBJ1-2|TRBV19
CASNRGEMGGYTF
TGTGCCAGTAATCGGGGTGAGATGGGTGGCTACACCTTC
>TRBD1|.|TRBJ1-2|TRBV10-3
CAIRYTGTGNGYTF
TGTGCCATCAGATATACCGGGACAGGGAATGGCTACACCTTC
>.|few|TRBJ1-1|TRBV5-1
CASSLGALTNTEAFF
TGCGCCAGCAGCTTAGGAGCTCTCACGAACACTGAAGCTTTCTTT
>.|.|TRBJ1-1|TRBV9
CASSPRQVALEAFF
TGTGCCAGCAGCCCCAGACAGGTAGCCCTTGAAGCTTTCTTT
>.|.|TRBJ1-2|TRBV12-3/TRBV12-4
CASSFGGIYGYTF
TGTGCCAGCAGTTTCGGAGGAATCTATGGCTACACCTTC
>.|.|TRBJ2-2|TRBV7-3
CASRDQGNTGELFF
TGTGCCAGCAGGGACCAGGGGAACACCGGGGAGCTGTTTTTT
>.|.|TRBJ1-1|TRBV15
CATSRDLNTEAFF
TGTGCCACCAGCAGAGACTTGAACACTGAAGCTTTCTTT
>.|.|TRBJ2-2|TRBV6-5
CASSPRLVDTGELFF
TGTGCCAGCAGTCCCCGACTAGTTGACACCGGGGAGCTGTTTTTT
>.|.|TRBJ2-5|TRBV19
CASSPLGGGRIETQYF
TGTGCCAGTAGTCCACTCGGGGGAGGAAGGATAGAGACCCAGTACTTC
>.|.|TRBJ1-1|TRBV2
CASSLVGGTEAFF
TGTGCCAGCAGTCTTGTAGGGGGCACTGAAGCTTTCTTT
>.|.|TRBJ2-2|TRBV6-4
CASSGQAGAGELFF
TGTGCCAGCAGTGGACAGGCCGGAGCCGGGGAGCTGTTTTTT
>.|.|TRBJ2-1|TRBV9
CASSGTPDRYNEQFF
TGTGCCAGCAGCGGGACCCCCGACAGATACAATGAGCAGTTCTTC
>TRBD1|.|TRBJ2-3|TRBV24-1
CATSDSKGAGDTQYF
TGTGCCACCAGTGATTCAAAGGGGGCGGGAGATACGCAGTATTTT
>TRBD1|few|TRBJ1-1|TRBV2
CASSEASGQPNTEAFF
TGTGCCAGCAGTGAAGCCTCGGGACAGCCAAACACTGAAGCTTTCTTT
>.|once|TRBJ2-2|TRBV15
CATSRTIAGELFF
TGTGCCACCAGCAGAACTATAGCCGGGGAGCTGTTTTTT
>TRBD2|few|TRBJ2-1|TRBV6-5
CASSYPSGAYNEQFF
TGTGCCAGCAGTTACCCTAGCGGGGCCTACAATGAGCAGTTCTTC
>.|many|TRBJ2-2|TRBV19
CASSLRYTGELFF
TGTGCCAGTAGTCTCAGGTACACCGGGGAGCTGTTTTTT
>.|.|TRBJ1-4|TRBV28
CASRSGGSAEKLFF
TGTGCCAGCAGGTCCGGGGGGTCGGCTGAAAAACTGTTTTTT
>.|.|TRBJ1-2|TRBV20-1
CSASRGQGPNGYTF
TGCAGTGCTAGTAGGGGCCAGGGCCCGAATGGCTACACCTTC
>TRBD1|.|TRBJ2-5|TRBV19
CASSTTGRETQYF
TGTGCCAGTAGTACGACAGGGAGAGAGACCCAGTACTTC
>.|once|TRBJ1-3|TRBV27
CASRQGSAGNTIYF
TGTGCCAGCAGGCAGGGGTCAGCTGGAAACACCATATATTTT
>TRBD1|.|TRBJ1-1|TRBV7-9
CASSRWDSLGEAFF
TGTGCCAGCAGCAGATGGGACAGCCTTGGGGAAGCTTTCTTT
>.|.|TRBJ1-1|TRBV10-3
CAISEGRNREEAFF
TGTGCCATCAGTGAAGGCAGAAACAGGGAGGAAGCTTTCTTT
>TRBD1|.|TRBJ1-1|TRBV28
CASSSAGTGGLAFF
TGTGCCAGCAGCTCCGCCGGGACAGGGGGTCTCGCTTTCTTT
>.|.|TRBJ2-4|TRBV6-5
CASSTGGDIQYF
TGTGCCAGCAGCACAGGGGGGGACATTCAGTACTTC